What follows are 20 T cell receptor beta chains derived from one specimen sequenced in a study of blood T cell repertoires in COVID-19. Clones were read by immunoSEQ multiplex PCR, and TCRdb kept only the in-frame ones, dropping some. The sample has 100,000 to 150,000 clones, 80% to 95% seen once. The specimen was peripheral blood. The receptors were sampled from a man aged 45-65 years with COVID-19, enrolled during active disease.

J is TRBJ2-1 and V is TRBV19; TRBD1 matches 11 bases. The CDR3 has 16 amino acids. J lost 2 bases, V lost 1 base, and 1 base had no gene match. The germline gives CDR1 LNHDA, CDR2 SQIVND (reference sequence). In DNA form, the CDR3 reads TGTGCCAGTAGTATAGCGGGACAGGGGGCCTACAATGAGCAGTTCTTC. As protein: CASSIAGQGAYNEQFF.

This chain links TRBV10-3 with TRBJ2-1; 10 bases match TRBD1. The CDR3 length is 14 residues. Germline CDR1 is ENHRY and CDR2 is SYGVKD. V was clipped by 11 bases and J by 5 bases; unmatched bases: 9. For the CDR3, the DNA is TGTGCCTACCGACCTGGGACAGGGGACAATGAGCAGTTCTTC. Its translation: CAYRPGTGDNEQFF.

The chain combines TRBV28 with TRBJ2-7; 8 nucleotides match TRBD2. The germline V gene encodes CDR1 MDHEN and CDR2 SYDVKM. CDR3 length: 16 amino acids. V gave up 4 bases and J gave up 3 bases; unmatched junction bases: 11. The CDR3 DNA is TGTGCCAGCAGTTGGGGAGGGAGCGGGAGCGTCTACGAGCAGTACTTC. Its translation is CASSWGGSGSVYEQYF.

V usage is TRBV28 and J usage is TRBJ2-7, with TRBD1 identical over 12 bases. There are 16 residues in the CDR3. The J segment lost 4 bases and the V segment lost 5 bases, leaving 9 bases of the junction unmatched. CDR1 MDHEN and CDR2 SYDVKM come from the germline V gene. The CDR3 bases are TGTGCCAGCAGTATTACTTGGGACAGGGGGCGATACGAGCAGTACTTC. Protein: CASSITWDRGRYEQYF.

V and J are TRBV16 and TRBJ2-5, with D possibly matching TRBD2 (7 bases). Germline V lookup: CDR1 KGHSY, CDR2 FQNENV. The CDR3 has 15 amino acids. Trimming stripped 2 bases from V and 4 bases from J, with 14 bases between. The CDR3 region is CASSQSGTRGETQYF. For the CDR3, the DNA is TGTGCCAGCAGCCAAAGCGGGACAAGGGGAGAGACCCAGTACTTC.

This clone was recorded only once. The chain combines TRBV29-1 with TRBJ2-7, with a weak D call TRBD2 (6 bases). The V gene lost 8 bases and the J gene lost 6 bases, with 23 bases spanning the gap. Germline assignment: CDR1 SQVTM and CDR2 ANQGSEA. The CDR3 totals 14 residues. CDR3: CSIQGGPAQGEQYF. The CDR3 DNA reads TGCAGCATCCAGGGAGGCCCGGCCCAAGGCGAGCAGTACTTC.

The chain combines TRBV18 with TRBJ2-7; 9 bases align to TRBD1. Germline CDR1 and CDR2: KGHSH and LQKENI. The CDR3 is 14 residues long. The J segment lost 3 bases and the V segment lost 3 bases, leaving 3 bases of the junction unmatched. CDR3 protein: CASSPPGQGYEQYF. The CDR3 nucleotides read TGTGCCAGCTCACCTCCGGGACAGGGCTACGAGCAGTACTTC.

This clone has only a few counts. The chain carries TRBV28 and TRBJ1-5; 7 bases are shared with TRBD1. Per germline, CDR1 MDHEN and CDR2 SYDVKM. V was clipped by 5 bases and J by 1 base; unmatched bases: 8. The CDR3 consists of 16 residues. The CDR3 spells CASSRSYRGSNQPQHF. The CDR3 nucleotides read TGTGCCAGCAGTCGCTCCTACAGGGGCAGCAATCAGCCCCAGCATTTT.

The chain carries TRBV28 and TRBJ1-4; no firm D call. Trimming took 4 bases from V and 0 from J, leaving 9 bases between them. CDR1 is MDHEN and CDR2 is SYDVKM in the germline V gene. The length of the CDR3 is 15 residues. The DNA for the CDR3 is TGTGCCAGCAGTTCCGGAGGGACAACTAATGAAAAACTGTTTTTT. This gives the protein CASSSGGTTNEKLFF.

The DNA for the CDR3 is TGTGCCAGCCACAGGGTGAACACTGAAGCTTTCTTT. Amino acid sequence: CASHRVNTEAFF. The chain uses TRBV7-3 and TRBJ1-1; a weak D match, TRBD1 (6 bases). The CDR3 contains 12 residues. Germline loops: CDR1 SGHTA, CDR2 FQGTGA. Trimming cost V 8 bases and J 0 bases, with 7 bases left between them. Variable domain in full (rest from reference TRBV7-3 and TRBJ1-1): GAGVSQTPSNKVTEKGKYVELRCDPISGHTALYWYRQSLGQGPEFLIYFQGTGAADDSGLPNDRFFAVRPEGSVSTLKIQRTERGDSAVYLCASHRVNTEAFFGQGTRLTVV.

This clone was counted once. The chain has TRBV5-4 and TRBJ2-2; 9 nucleotides match TRBD1. Per the germline V gene, CDR1 is SGHNT and CDR2 is YYREEE (reference sequence). V lost 4 bases to trimming and J lost 3 bases; unmatched junction nucleotides: 7. This CDR3 is 16 amino acids long. The CDR3 here is CASSGTGQGYTGELFF. The CDR3 DNA reads TGTGCCAGCAGCGGGACCGGACAGGGGTACACCGGGGAGCTGTTTTTT.

The gene calls are TRBV20-1 and TRBJ2-1; no firm D call. Trimming pared 6 bases from V and 3 bases from J, leaving 6 bases between. The CDR3 is 11 residues long. Germline-derived CDR1 and CDR2 are DFQATT and SNEGSKA (reference sequence). The CDR3 DNA reads as TGCAGTGCCCCTATCTACAATGAGCAGTTCTTC. It translates to CSAPIYNEQFF.

This chain connects TRBV19 to TRBJ2-3, with D possibly TRBD2 on 6 matching bases. Trimming pared 6 bases from V and 0 bases from J, leaving 16 bases between. CDR1 is LNHDA, CDR2 SQIVND, per germline (reference sequence). The CDR3 sequence is 16 residues long. The CDR3 protein is CASSAILAPSTDTQYF. CDR3 nucleotide sequence: TGTGCCAGTAGCGCCATACTAGCTCCTAGCACAGATACGCAGTATTTT.

The J gene is TRBJ2-1, the V gene TRBV6-5, with TRBD1 as a possible D gene (6 bases). Trimming shortened V by 2 bases and J by 7 bases, and 12 bases separated the two germline ends. Per the germline V gene, CDR1 is MNHEY and CDR2 is SVGAGI. CDR3 length: 14 residues. The CDR3 nucleotides read TGTGCCAGCAGTTACGGTAAGGGGGAAAATGAGCAGTTCTTC. This encodes CASSYGKGENEQFF.

This clone was seen a few times. This sequence joins TRBV28 and TRBJ2-7, with D possibly TRBD1 on 5 matching bases. V lost 5 bases and J lost 1, with 12 bases in between. Per the germline V gene, CDR1 is MDHEN and CDR2 is SYDVKM. The CDR3 sequence is 14 residues long. In DNA form, the CDR3 reads TGTGCCAGCAGTCACCCCCACAGGTCCTACGAGCAGTACTTC. Its translation is CASSHPHRSYEQYF.

The chain uses TRBV12-3 or TRBV12-4 and TRBJ2-7; possible D gene TRBD2, 6 bases. Trimming pared 6 bases from V and 4 bases from J, leaving 13 bases between. The CDR3 sequence is 13 residues long. CDR3 sequence: CASSRGSTYEQYV. The DNA for the CDR3 is TGTGCCAGCAGCCGGGGGAGCACTTACGAGCAGTACGTC.

This chain uses TRBV28 with TRBJ2-5, with D possibly matching TRBD2 (6 bases). Deletions cut 5 bases from V and 5 bases from J, with 21 bases between. There are 16 residues in the CDR3. Per germline, CDR1 MDHEN and CDR2 SYDVKM. The CDR3, as DNA: TGTGCCAGCAGTCCCCCAAAGCGGGCAAAAGGGGAGACCCAGTACTTC. It codes for CASSPPKRAKGETQYF.

The chain joins TRBV3-1 (or the pseudogene TRBV3-2) to TRBJ2-6, with TRBD2 as a possible D gene (5 bases). Germline values: CDR1 LGHDT, CDR2 YNNKEL (reference sequence). V was pared by 1 base and J by 0 bases, with 13 bases between. CDR3 size: 18 residues. CDR3 in DNA: TGTGCCAGCAGCCAAGTGGGGAGTCAATTCTCTGGGGCCAACGTCCTGACTTTC. This gives the protein CASSQVGSQFSGANVLTF.

The rearrangement links TRBV9 to TRBJ1-5; no definite D call. Trimming removed 0 bases from V and 5 bases from J, with 12 bases in between. Germline CDR1 is SGDLS and CDR2 is YYNGEE. The CDR3 consists of 15 residues. This CDR3 is CASSVGAADDQPQHF. The CDR3 nucleotides are TGTGCCAGCAGCGTAGGGGCAGCCGATGATCAGCCCCAGCATTTT. Complete variable domain (other parts from reference TRBV9 and TRBJ1-5): DSGVTQTPKHLITATGQRVTLRCSPRSGDLSVYWYQQSLDQGLQFLIQYYNGEERAKGNILERFSAQQFPDLHSELNLSSLELGDSALYFCASSVGAADDQPQHFGDGTRLSIL.

The chain links TRBV27 to TRBJ2-7; tentatively, D is TRBD1 (6 bases). Germline assignment: CDR1 MNHEY and CDR2 SMNVEV (reference sequence). V lost 5 bases, J lost 3 bases, and 11 bases lay in between. The CDR3 is made up of 13 amino acids. CDR3 protein: CASSPLQGYEQYF. CDR3 nucleotide sequence: TGTGCCAGCAGTCCCCTACAGGGCTACGAGCAGTACTTC.